A selection of T cell receptor beta chains follows, all from one sample in a study of blood T cells in healthy people across ages. TCRdb passed the 5' RACE reads through MiXCR, listing each CDR3 protein once. The sample has more than 800,000 distinct CDR3 sequences, around 26% seen once; the top ten hold 15% to 20%. The source material was blood. These receptors came from an elderly woman in good health. CDR3s leave out the opening cysteine and the closing phenylalanine or tryptophan.

V gene: TRBV19
J gene: TRBJ2-7
CDR3 protein: ASSILGPTYEQY

V gene: TRBV29-1
J gene: TRBJ2-1
CDR3 protein: SVEPQGGDNEQF

V gene: TRBV20-1
J gene: TRBJ2-5
CDR3 protein: SAFRPPRETQY

V gene: TRBV7-9
J gene: TRBJ1-1
CDR3 protein: ASSLIGTYTEAF

V gene: TRBV5-5
J gene: TRBJ1-4
CDR3 protein: ASKFDRDRGREKLF

V gene: TRBV27
J gene: TRBJ2-3
CDR3 protein: ASSSTPGLAGGSTDTQY

V gene: TRBV15
J gene: TRBJ1-2
CDR3 protein: ATSRDDKINYGYT

V gene: TRBV5-1
J gene: TRBJ1-1
CDR3 protein: ASSAGPKWGSGNTEAF

V gene: TRBV4-3
J gene: TRBJ1-5
CDR3 protein: ASSQDYGQVLNQPQH

V gene: TRBV27
J gene: TRBJ2-1
CDR3 protein: ASSLVRLAGGINEQF

V gene: TRBV2
J gene: TRBJ2-5
CDR3 protein: ASSRGNGQY

V gene: TRBV11-2
J gene: TRBJ2-7
CDR3 protein: ASSLTEAREKFAYEQY

V gene: TRBV6-2/TRBV6-3
J gene: TRBJ1-5
CDR3 protein: ASRYSGTGGGQPQH

V gene: TRBV7-2
J gene: TRBJ1-4
CDR3 protein: ASSLGSGAYEKLF

V gene: TRBV29-1
J gene: TRBJ2-5
CDR3 protein: SVDSQSQETQY

V gene: TRBV10-1
J gene: TRBJ2-3
CDR3 protein: ASSEAGRADTQY

V gene: TRBV7-2
J gene: TRBJ2-7
CDR3 protein: ASSTGRRGEQY

V gene: TRBV7-2
J gene: TRBJ2-1
CDR3 protein: ASSRGVTNEQF

V gene: TRBV4-2
J gene: TRBJ2-3
CDR3 protein: ASSQFAQSTDTQY

V gene: TRBV20-1
J gene: TRBJ2-3
CDR3 protein: SARVTGLASTDTQY

V gene: TRBV5-1
J gene: TRBJ1-1
CDR3 protein: ASSLYGGRAEAF

V gene: TRBV20-1
J gene: TRBJ2-1
CDR3 protein: SASLGLAFEQF

V gene: TRBV28
J gene: TRBJ2-7
CDR3 protein: ASMSQAGNYEQY

V gene: TRBV3-1
J gene: TRBJ2-7
CDR3 protein: ASSMPGLGGDEQY

V gene: TRBV28
J gene: TRBJ1-5
CDR3 protein: ASIDGGQPQH

V gene: TRBV7-8
J gene: TRBJ2-7
CDR3 protein: ASSLAGQGHSYEQY

V gene: TRBV5-1
J gene: TRBJ2-2
CDR3 protein: ASSLAGDFYGELF

V gene: TRBV7-8
J gene: TRBJ2-7
CDR3 protein: ASSPWGHNSYEQY

V gene: TRBV14
J gene: TRBJ2-1
CDR3 protein: ASSQAGGLGYEQF

V gene: TRBV14
J gene: TRBJ1-1
CDR3 protein: ASSLLTGTMNTEAF

V gene: TRBV7-6
J gene: TRBJ2-1
CDR3 protein: ASSYLTEGDEQF

V gene: TRBV3-1
J gene: TRBJ1-2
CDR3 protein: ASSPDTYYGYT

V gene: TRBV6-6
J gene: TRBJ1-5
CDR3 protein: ASSHREGKSAQH

V gene: TRBV10-2
J gene: TRBJ1-1
CDR3 protein: ASSDPGTANTEAF

V gene: TRBV21-1
J gene: TRBJ2-7
CDR3 protein: ASSKEIGPGTYEQY

V gene: TRBV7-2
J gene: TRBJ2-3
CDR3 protein: ASSSTSGGNADTQY

V gene: TRBV4-1
J gene: -
CDR3 protein: ASSPTALETQY

V gene: TRBV5-1
J gene: TRBJ1-4
CDR3 protein: ASSPWTGDREKLF